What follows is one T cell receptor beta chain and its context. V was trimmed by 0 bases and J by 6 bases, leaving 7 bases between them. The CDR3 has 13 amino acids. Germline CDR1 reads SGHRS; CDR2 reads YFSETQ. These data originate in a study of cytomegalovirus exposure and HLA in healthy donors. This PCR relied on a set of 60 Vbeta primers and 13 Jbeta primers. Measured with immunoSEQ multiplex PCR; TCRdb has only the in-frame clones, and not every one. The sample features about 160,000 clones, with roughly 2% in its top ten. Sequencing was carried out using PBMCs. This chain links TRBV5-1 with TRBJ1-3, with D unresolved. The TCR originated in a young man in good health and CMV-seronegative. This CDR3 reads CASSLGRENTIYF. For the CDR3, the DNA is TGCGCCAGCAGCTTGGGCCGGGAAAACACCATATATTTT.